These T cell receptor beta chains were read from a single sample in a study of response to subunit inactivated influenza vaccine. TCRdb analysed the RT-PCR reads with MiXCR anew, one entry per CDR3 protein. The profile shows around 710,000 distinct CDR3 sequences, about 15% of them singletons. The source material was PBMCs from blood, sampled less than 15 days before vaccination. Receptor source: a man in his fifties or sixties who received an inactivated influenza vaccine. Both conserved end residues are part of each CDR3. The D gene is left open where the match is weak. Only some rows state a clone size, as once, few, many or a class for expanded clones.

J,size,length,V,D,DNA,CDR3
TRBJ1-3,-,17,TRBV4-2,-,TGTGCCAGCAGCCTCGGCCGGGGACGGAGCTCTGGAAACACCATATATTTT,CASSLGRGRSSGNTIYF
TRBJ1-2,many,13,TRBV7-9,-,TGTGCCAGCAGCTTTGACACCAACTATGGCTACACCTTC,CASSFDTNYGYTF
TRBJ1-2,many,15,TRBV5-1,TRBD1,TGCGCCAGCAGCCTTGAGATGGGACAGCTCTATGGCTACACCTTC,CASSLEMGQLYGYTF
TRBJ2-7,many,14,TRBV28,TRBD2,TGTGCCAGCAGTTTAGGCCCCCCGGGGGGAGAGCAGTACTTC,CASSLGPPGGEQYF
TRBJ2-5,few,14,TRBV7-2,TRBD1,TGTGCCAGCAGCGTCGGACAGGGAGGAGCGACCCAGTACTTC,CASSVGQGGATQYF
TRBJ2-2,-,16,TRBV20-1,-,TGCAGTGCTAGAGTCCAGGGGAGGAGATTTACCGGGGAGCTGTTTTTT,CSARVQGRRFTGELFF
TRBJ2-5,many,14,TRBV10-3,-,TGTGCCATCAGCCGGGCCGCGAAGGGAGAGACCCAGTACTTC,CAISRAAKGETQYF
TRBJ2-3,few,14,TRBV4-1,TRBD1,TGCGCCAGCAGCCAAGAAGGGGGCCCAGATACGCAGTATTTT,CASSQEGGPDTQYF
TRBJ2-1,few,14,TRBV6-2/TRBV6-3,TRBD1,TGTGCCAGCAGAATACGGGACAGGGGGAATGAGCAGTTCTTC,CASRIRDRGNEQFF
TRBJ1-2,many,14,TRBV12-3/TRBV12-4,-,TGTGCCAGCAGTTTAGAGCCGATGGGATATGGCTACACCTTC,CASSLEPMGYGYTF
TRBJ2-2,few,19,TRBV6-2/TRBV6-3,-,TGTGCCAGCAGTTACTCCAGTGACCCTCTAGATTGGAACACCGGGGAGCTGTTTTTT,CASSYSSDPLDWNTGELFF
TRBJ1-3,-,15,TRBV4-2,-,TGTGCCAGCAGCCAAGATTCACAACCTGGAAACACCATATATTTT,CASSQDSQPGNTIYF
TRBJ2-1,many,15,TRBV27,TRBD1,TGTGCCAGCAGTTTCATCAGGGGGCGGTACAATGAGCAGTTCTTC,CASSFIRGRYNEQFF
TRBJ2-3,-,15,TRBV12-3/TRBV12-4,-,TGTGCCAGCAGCTCTTCCCGGGCCTCCAGGGATACGCAGTATTTT,CASSSSRASRDTQYF
TRBJ2-7,-,14,TRBV5-6,-,TGTGCCAGCAGCCACAGGGTCTGGGGCTACGAGCAGTACTTC,CASSHRVWGYEQYF
TRBJ2-5,-,15,TRBV18,TRBD1,TGTGCCAGCTCACACCCCGACAGGGGGTTAAAGACCCAGTACTTC,CASSHPDRGLKTQYF
TRBJ2-7,few,13,TRBV4-3,-,TGCGCCAGCAGCCAAGAAGATTTACTGGAGCAGTACTTC,CASSQEDLLEQYF
TRBJ1-1,few,12,TRBV12-3/TRBV12-4,-,TGTGCCAGCAGTTTAGTGGGGGGACGGGCTTTCTTT,CASSLVGGRAFF
TRBJ1-3,few,12,TRBV12-3/TRBV12-4,-,TGTGCCAGCAGTACTTTCGGAAACACCATATATTTT,CASSTFGNTIYF
TRBJ2-5,-,16,TRBV7-2,TRBD1,TGTGCCAGCAGCTTATTGGGGACAGGGGTAGAGGAGACCCAGTACTTC,CASSLLGTGVEETQYF
TRBJ2-3,few,15,TRBV4-1,-,TGCGCCAGCAGCCAAGGTGGCGCTAGCACAGATACGCAGTATTTT,CASSQGGASTDTQYF
TRBJ2-1,few,15,TRBV5-6,-,TGTGCCAGCAGCTTGGGAGTTTACTCCTACAATGAGCAGTTCTTC,CASSLGVYSYNEQFF
TRBJ2-5,few,14,TRBV12-3/TRBV12-4,-,TGTGCCAGCAGCTACTCGGAGGGGACCGGGACCCAGTACTTC,CASSYSEGTGTQYF
TRBJ2-7,few,13,TRBV7-9,-,TGTGCCAGCAGCCCGGACTGGACGGCCGAGCAGTACTTC,CASSPDWTAEQYF
TRBJ2-7,few,18,TRBV28,TRBD2,TGTGCCAGCAGTAGCCGGGACATTGATCTAGCGGGATCTAACGAGCAGTACTTC,CASSSRDIDLAGSNEQYF
TRBJ2-3,-,15,TRBV7-3,TRBD2,TGTGCCAGCAGCAAAACCGGGACTAGGGGTGATACGCAGTATTTT,CASSKTGTRGDTQYF
TRBJ2-1,-,13,TRBV7-9,-,TGTGCCAGCAGCACATACAGGAATCCTGAGCAGTTCTTC,CASSTYRNPEQFF
TRBJ2-7,-,17,TRBV6-5,TRBD1,TGTGCCAGCAGTTACTTCCCTGGGACAGGGGGCTCGGGCGAGCAGTACTTC,CASSYFPGTGGSGEQYF
TRBJ2-1,-,12,TRBV7-9,-,TGTGCCAGCAGCTTATTCATCAATGAGCAGTTCTTC,CASSLFINEQFF
TRBJ1-2,few,12,TRBV20-1,TRBD1,TGCAGTGCTTGGCGGACAGGGGATGGCTACACCTTC,CSAWRTGDGYTF
TRBJ2-3,few,17,TRBV20-1,TRBD2,TGCAGTGCTAGAGATCAGTCACTAGCGGGAACCACAGATACGCAGTATTTT,CSARDQSLAGTTDTQYF